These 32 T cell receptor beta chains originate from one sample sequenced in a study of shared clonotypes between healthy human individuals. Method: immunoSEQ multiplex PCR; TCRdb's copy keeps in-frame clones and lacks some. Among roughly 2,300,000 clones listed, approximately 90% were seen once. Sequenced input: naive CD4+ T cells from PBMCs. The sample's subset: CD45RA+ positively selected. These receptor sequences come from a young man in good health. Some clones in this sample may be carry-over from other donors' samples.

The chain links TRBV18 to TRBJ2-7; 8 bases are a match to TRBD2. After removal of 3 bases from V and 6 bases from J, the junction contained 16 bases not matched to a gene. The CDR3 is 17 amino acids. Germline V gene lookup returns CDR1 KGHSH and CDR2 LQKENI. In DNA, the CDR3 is TGTGCCAGCTCACCCCCTGGACTAGCTCCGGGAGCCTGCGAGCAGTACTTC. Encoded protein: CASSPPGLAPGACEQYF.

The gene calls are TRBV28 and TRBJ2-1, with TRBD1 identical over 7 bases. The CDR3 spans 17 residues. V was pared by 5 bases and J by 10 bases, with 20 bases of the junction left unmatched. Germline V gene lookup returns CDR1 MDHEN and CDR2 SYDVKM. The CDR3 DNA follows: TGTGCCAGCAGTCAGAACCAACAGGGGCCATCCTTTAGGGAGCAGTTCTTC. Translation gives CASSQNQQGPSFREQFF.

As DNA, the CDR3 is TGTGCCAGCAGCTCCCCCCCAGAGGGTAAAGAGCAGTACTTC. Amino acids: CASSSPPEGKEQYF. The gene calls are TRBV7-6 and TRBJ2-7; possible D gene TRBD2, 5 bases. V was trimmed by 4 bases and J by 7 bases, leaving 17 bases between them. The germline V gene has CDR1 SGHVS and CDR2 FNYEAQ. CDR3 length equals 14 residues. The full variable domain, in which reference TRBV7-6 and TRBJ2-7 provide the parts outside the CDR3, is GAGVSQSPRYKVTKRGQDVALRCDPISGHVSLYWYRQALGQGPEFLTYFNYEAQQDKSGLPNDRFSAERPEGSISTLTIQRTEQRDSAMYRCASSSPPEGKEQYFGPGTRLTVT.

CDR3 DNA: TGCAGCGTACGTACAGGGGGATACGAGCAGTACTTC. This translates into CSVRTGGYEQYF. This rearrangement joins TRBV29-1 to TRBJ2-7, with 8 nucleotides matching TRBD1. The germline V gene encodes CDR1 SQVTM and CDR2 ANQGSEA. The V and J ends lost 6 bases and 4 bases, in that order; junction bases with no gene match: 5. This CDR3 spans 12 amino acids.

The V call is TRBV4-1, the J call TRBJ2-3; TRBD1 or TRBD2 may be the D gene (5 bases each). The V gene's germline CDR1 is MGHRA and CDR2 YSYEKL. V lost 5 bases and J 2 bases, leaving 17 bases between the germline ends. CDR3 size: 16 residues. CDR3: CASSSLGRDHTDTQYF. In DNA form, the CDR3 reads TGCGCCAGCAGCTCCCTCGGACGGGACCACACAGATACGCAGTATTTT.

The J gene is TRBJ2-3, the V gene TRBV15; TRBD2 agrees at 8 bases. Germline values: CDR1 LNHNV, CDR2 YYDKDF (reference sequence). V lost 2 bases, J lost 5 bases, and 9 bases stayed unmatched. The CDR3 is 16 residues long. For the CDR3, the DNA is TGTGCCACCAGCAGACCCCACGGGAGGGCCGGAGATACGCAGTATTTT. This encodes CATSRPHGRAGDTQYF.

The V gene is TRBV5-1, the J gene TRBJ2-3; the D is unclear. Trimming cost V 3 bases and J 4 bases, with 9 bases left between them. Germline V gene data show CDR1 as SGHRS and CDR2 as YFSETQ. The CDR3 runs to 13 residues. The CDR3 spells CASSSRLADTQYF. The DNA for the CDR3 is TGCGCCAGCAGCTCGAGATTAGCAGATACGCAGTATTTT.

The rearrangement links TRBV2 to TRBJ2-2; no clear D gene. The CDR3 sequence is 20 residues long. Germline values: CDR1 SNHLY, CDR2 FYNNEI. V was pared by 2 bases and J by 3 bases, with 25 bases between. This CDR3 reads CASSEFATSIHRYYTGELFF. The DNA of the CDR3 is TGTGCCAGCAGTGAATTTGCGACATCCATACACCGTTATTACACCGGGGAGCTGTTTTTT.

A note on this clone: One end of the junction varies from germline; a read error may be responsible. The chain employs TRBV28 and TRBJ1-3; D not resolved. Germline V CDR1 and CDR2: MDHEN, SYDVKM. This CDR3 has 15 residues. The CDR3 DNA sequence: TGTGCCAGCAGTTTGGGCAGCATCTCTCGAAACACCATATATTTT. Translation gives CASSLGSISRNTIYF.

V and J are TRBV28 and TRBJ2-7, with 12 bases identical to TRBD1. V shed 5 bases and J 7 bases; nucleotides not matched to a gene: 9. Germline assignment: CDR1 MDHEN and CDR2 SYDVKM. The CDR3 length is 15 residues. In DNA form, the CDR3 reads TGTGCCAGCAGTCGACCGGGACAGGGGGCCAGAGAGCAGTACTTC. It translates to CASSRPGQGAREQYF.

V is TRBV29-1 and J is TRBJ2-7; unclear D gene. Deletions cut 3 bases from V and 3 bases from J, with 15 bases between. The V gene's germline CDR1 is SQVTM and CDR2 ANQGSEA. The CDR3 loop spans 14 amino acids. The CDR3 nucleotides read TGCAGCGTTGAGGTGTTCGGCAGCTTCTACGAGCAGTACTTC. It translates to CSVEVFGSFYEQYF.

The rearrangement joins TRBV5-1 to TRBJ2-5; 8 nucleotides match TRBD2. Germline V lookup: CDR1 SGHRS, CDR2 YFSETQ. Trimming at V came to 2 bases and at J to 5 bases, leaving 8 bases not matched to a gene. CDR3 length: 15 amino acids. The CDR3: CASSFRTGGLETQYF. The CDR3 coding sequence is TGCGCCAGCAGCTTTAGGACGGGAGGGTTGGAGACCCAGTACTTC.

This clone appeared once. The CDR3 DNA reads as TGTGCCAGCAGCTTCGGACATTCCGAAGGCTACACCTTC. Encoded protein: CASSFGHSEGYTF. This sequence joins TRBV7-9 and TRBJ1-2; a weak D match, TRBD1 (5 bases). V lost 3 bases, J lost 8 bases, and 13 bases lay in between. This CDR3 is 13 amino acids long. CDR1 SEHNR and CDR2 FQNEAQ come from the germline V gene (reference sequence).

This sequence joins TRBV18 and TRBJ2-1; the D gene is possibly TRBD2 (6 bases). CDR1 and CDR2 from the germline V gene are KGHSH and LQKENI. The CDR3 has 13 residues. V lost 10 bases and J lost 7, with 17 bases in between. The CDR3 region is CANNAGGMNEQFF. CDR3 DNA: TGTGCCAACAACGCTGGGGGGATGAATGAGCAGTTCTTC.

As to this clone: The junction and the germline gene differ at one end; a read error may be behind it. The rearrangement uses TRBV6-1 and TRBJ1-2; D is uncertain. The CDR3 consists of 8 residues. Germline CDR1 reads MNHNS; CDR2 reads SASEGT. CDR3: CASSGNTF. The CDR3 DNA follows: TGTGCCAGCAGTGGCAACACCTTC.

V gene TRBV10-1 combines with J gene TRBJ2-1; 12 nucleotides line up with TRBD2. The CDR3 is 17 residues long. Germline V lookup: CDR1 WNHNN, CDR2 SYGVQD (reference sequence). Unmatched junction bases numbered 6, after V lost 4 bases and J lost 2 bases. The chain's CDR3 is CASSGLAGEVAYNEQFF. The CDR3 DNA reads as TGCGCCAGCAGTGGACTAGCGGGAGAAGTCGCCTACAATGAGCAGTTCTTC.

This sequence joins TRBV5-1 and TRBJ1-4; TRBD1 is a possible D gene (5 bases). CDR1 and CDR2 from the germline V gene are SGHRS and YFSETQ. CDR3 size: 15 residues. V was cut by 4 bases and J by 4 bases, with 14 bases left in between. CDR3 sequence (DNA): TGCGCCAGCAGCCGGGACGGTGGCCGTAATGAAAAACTGTTTTTT. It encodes CASSRDGGRNEKLFF.

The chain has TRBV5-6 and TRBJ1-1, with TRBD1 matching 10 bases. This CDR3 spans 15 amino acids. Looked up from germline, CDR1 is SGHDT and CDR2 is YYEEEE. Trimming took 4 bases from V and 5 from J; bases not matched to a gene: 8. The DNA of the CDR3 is TGTGCCAGCAGCCCCTGGGACAGGGGTCGAACTGAAGCTTTCTTT. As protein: CASSPWDRGRTEAFF.

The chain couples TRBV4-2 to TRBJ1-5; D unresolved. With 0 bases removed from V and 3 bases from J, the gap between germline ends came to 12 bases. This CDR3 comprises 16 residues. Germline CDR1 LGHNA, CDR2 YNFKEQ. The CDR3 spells CASSQDQLRVNQPQHF. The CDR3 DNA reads TGTGCCAGCAGCCAAGATCAGCTGCGGGTCAATCAGCCCCAGCATTTT.

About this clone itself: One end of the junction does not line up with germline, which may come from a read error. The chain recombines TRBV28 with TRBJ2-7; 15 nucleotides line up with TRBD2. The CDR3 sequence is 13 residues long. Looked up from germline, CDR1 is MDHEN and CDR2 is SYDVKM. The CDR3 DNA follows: TGTGCCAGCAGTTCCGGGACTAGCGGGAGGTCCCACTTC. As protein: CASSSGTSGRSHF.

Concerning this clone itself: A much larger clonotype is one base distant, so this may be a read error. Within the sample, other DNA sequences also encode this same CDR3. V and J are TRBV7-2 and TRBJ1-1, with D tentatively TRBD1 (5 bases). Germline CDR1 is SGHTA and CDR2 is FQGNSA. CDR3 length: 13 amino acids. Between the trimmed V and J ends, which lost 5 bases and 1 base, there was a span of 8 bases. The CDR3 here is CASSADRNTEAFF. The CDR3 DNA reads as TGTGCCAGCAGCGCAGACAGGAACACTGAAGCTTTCTTT.

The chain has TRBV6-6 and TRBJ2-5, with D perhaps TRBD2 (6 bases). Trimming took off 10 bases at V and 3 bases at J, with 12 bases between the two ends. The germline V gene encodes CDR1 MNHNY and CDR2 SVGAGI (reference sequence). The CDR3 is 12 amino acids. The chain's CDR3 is CATGWGEETQYF. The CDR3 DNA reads TGTGCCACCGGGTGGGGGGAAGAGACCCAGTACTTC.

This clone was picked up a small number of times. This CDR3 reads CSATGRIEAFF. The CDR3 DNA sequence: TGCAGTGCTACCGGACGTATAGAAGCTTTCTTT. This chain connects TRBV20-1 to TRBJ1-1; no firm D call. V lost 4 bases and J 8 bases, leaving 11 bases between the germline ends. The CDR3 runs to 11 residues. Germline V gene sequence: CDR1 DFQATT, CDR2 SNEGSKA (reference sequence).

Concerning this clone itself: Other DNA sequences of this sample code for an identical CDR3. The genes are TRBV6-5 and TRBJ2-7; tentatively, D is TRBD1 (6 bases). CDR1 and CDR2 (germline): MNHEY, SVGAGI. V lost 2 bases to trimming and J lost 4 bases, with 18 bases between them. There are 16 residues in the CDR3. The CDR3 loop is CASSYPSGRGTYEQYF. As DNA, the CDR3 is TGTGCCAGCAGTTACCCTTCTGGCAGGGGAACTTACGAGCAGTACTTC.

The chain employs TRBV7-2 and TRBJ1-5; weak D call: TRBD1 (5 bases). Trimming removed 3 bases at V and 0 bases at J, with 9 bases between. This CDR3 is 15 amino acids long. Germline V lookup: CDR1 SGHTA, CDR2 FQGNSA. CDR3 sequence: CASSFTGYSNQPQHF. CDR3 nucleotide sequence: TGTGCCAGCAGCTTTACAGGTTATAGCAATCAGCCCCAGCATTTT. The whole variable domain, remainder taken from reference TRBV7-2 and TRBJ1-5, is GAGVSQSPSNKVTEKGKDVELRCDPISGHTALYWYRQSLGQGLEFLIYFQGNSAPDKSGLPSDRFSAERTGGSVSTLTIQRTQQEDSAVYLCASSFTGYSNQPQHFGDGTRLSIL.

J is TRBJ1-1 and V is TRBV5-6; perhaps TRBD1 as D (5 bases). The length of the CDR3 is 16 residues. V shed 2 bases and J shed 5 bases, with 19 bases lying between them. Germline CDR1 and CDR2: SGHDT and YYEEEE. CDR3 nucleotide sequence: TGTGCCAGCAGCTTCCCACACGCGGGGGGAAAAACTGAAGCTTTCTTT. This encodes CASSFPHAGGKTEAFF.

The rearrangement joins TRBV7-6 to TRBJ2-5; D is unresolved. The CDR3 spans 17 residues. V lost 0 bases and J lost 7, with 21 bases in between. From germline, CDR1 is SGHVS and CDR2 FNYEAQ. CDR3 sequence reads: CASSLARSRSLDGTQYF. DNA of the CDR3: TGTGCCAGCAGCTTAGCGAGGAGCCGCTCGCTTGATGGGACCCAGTACTTC.

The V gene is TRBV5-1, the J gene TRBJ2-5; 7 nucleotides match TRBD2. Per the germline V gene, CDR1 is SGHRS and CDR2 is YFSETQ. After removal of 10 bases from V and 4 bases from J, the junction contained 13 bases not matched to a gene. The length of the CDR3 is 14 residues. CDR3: CAASRGVWRETQYF. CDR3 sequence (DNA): TGCGCCGCCTCCCGGGGGGTTTGGCGAGAGACCCAGTACTTC.

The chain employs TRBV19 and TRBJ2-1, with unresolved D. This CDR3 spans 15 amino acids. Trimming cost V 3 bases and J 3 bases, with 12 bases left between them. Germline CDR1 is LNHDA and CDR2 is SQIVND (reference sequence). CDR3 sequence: CASSIAAVVYNEQFF. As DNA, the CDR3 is TGTGCCAGTAGTATCGCCGCAGTAGTCTACAATGAGCAGTTCTTC.

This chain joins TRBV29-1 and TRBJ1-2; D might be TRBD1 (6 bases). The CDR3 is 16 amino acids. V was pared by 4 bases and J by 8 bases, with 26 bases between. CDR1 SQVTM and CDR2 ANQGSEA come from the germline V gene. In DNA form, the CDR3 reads TGCAGCGTTGCCGTTCTAGCGGGGGGCTCTTCGGAGGGCTACACCTTC. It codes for CSVAVLAGGSSEGYTF.

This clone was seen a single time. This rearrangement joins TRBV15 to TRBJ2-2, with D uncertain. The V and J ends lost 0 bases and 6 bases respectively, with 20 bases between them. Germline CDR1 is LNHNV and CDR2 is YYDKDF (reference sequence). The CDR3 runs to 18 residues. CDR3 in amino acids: CATSRDLDGRRASGELFF. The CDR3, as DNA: TGTGCCACCAGCAGAGATCTGGACGGCAGAAGGGCGTCCGGGGAGCTGTTTTTT.

The CDR3 DNA reads as TGTGCCAGCTCACCACGTCTCCTACGGGGTGAAAAACTGTTTTTT. It codes for CASSPRLLRGEKLFF. V is TRBV18 and J is TRBJ1-4, with D unclear. Germline assignment: CDR1 KGHSH and CDR2 LQKENI. The CDR3 sequence is 15 residues long. The V gene lost 1 base and the J gene lost 7 bases, with 13 bases spanning the gap.